This TCR beta chain is drawn from a study of CD8 T cells in Susac syndrome. Germline lookup yields CDR1 SGHDT and CDR2 YYEEEE. V lost 0 bases and J 3 bases, leaving 7 bases between the germline ends. There are 15 residues in the CDR3. The RNA, 0.5 to 1 ug, was put through reverse transcription using random hexamers. Using its own MiXCR run on the immunoSEQ multiplex PCR reads, TCRdb lists one record per CDR3 protein. The table records approximately 53,000 distinct CDR3 sequences, roughly 93% of them present only once. This clonotype was observed once. This clonotype was sampled from a human donor with multiple sclerosis. The specimen sequenced was CD8+ T cells from PBMCs. V gene TRBV5-6 combines with J gene TRBJ2-6; D is unclear. Here the CDR3 reads CASSLEGVGANVLTF. CDR3 nucleotides: TGTGCCAGCAGCTTGGAGGGTGTTGGGGCCAACGTCCTGACTTTC. Using reference TRBV5-6 and TRBJ2-6 for the parts outside the CDR3, the full variable domain is DAGVTQSPTHLIKTRGQQVTLRCSPKSGHDTVSWYQQALGQGPQFIFQYYEEEERQRGNFPDRFSGHQFPNYSSELNVNALLLGDSALYLCASSLEGVGANVLTFGAGSRLTVL.